This T cell receptor beta chain was sequenced during a study of control samples from healthy donors and cancer patients. Libraries were prepared by immunoSEQ multiplex PCR; TCRdb keeps only in-frame clonotypes and omits some of them. The table lists 100,000 to 150,000 clones, over 75% of them singletons. The germline CDR1 and CDR2 sequences are MGHDK and SYGVNS. The CDR3 contains 12 residues. V was cut by 1 base and J by 12 bases, with 12 bases left in between. The sequenced sample consisted of blood. The clonotype comes from a man aged 35-49 years in good health. The chain uses TRBV25-1 and TRBJ1-1, with D possibly matching TRBD1 (6 bases). Here the CDR3 DNA reads TGTGCCAGCAGTGAATCTAACAGGGAGTCTTTCTTT. Translating gives CASSESNRESFF.